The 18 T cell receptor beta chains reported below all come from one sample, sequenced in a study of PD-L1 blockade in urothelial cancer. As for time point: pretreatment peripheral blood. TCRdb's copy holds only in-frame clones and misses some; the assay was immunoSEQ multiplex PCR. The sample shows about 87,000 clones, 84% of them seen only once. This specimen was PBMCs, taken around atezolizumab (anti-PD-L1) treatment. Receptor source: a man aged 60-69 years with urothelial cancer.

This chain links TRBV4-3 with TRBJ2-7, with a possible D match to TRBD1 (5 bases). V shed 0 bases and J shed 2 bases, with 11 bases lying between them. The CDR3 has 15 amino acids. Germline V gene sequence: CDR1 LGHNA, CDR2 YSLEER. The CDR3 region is CASSQDRTGAYEQYF. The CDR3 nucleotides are TGCGCCAGCAGCCAAGATCGTACAGGCGCCTACGAGCAGTACTTC.

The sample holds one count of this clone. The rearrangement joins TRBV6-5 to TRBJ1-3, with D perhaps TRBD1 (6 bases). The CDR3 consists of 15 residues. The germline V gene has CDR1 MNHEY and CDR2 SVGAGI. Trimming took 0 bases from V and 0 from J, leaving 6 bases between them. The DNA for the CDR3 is TGTGCCAGCAGTTACTCGGACAGCTCTGGAAACACCATATATTTT. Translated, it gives CASSYSDSSGNTIYF.

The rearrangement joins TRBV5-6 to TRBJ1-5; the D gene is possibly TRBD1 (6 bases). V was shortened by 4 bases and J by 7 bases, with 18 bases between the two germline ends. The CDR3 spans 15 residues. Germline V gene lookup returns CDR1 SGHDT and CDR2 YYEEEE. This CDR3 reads CASSQGWAHGQPQHF. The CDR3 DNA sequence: TGTGCCAGCAGCCAGGGGTGGGCTCATGGACAGCCCCAGCATTTT. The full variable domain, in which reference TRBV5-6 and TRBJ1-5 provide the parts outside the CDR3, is DAGVTQSPTHLIKTRGQQVTLRCSPKSGHDTVSWYQQALGQGPQFIFQYYEEEERQRGNFPDRFSGHQFPNYSSELNVNALLLGDSALYLCASSQGWAHGQPQHFGDGTRLSIL.

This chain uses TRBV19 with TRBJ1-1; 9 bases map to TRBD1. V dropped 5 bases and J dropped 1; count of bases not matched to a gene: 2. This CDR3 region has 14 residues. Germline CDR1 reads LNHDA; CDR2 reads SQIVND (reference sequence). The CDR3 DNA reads TGTGCCAGTAGTGTGGACAGGGGGAACACTGAAGCTTTCTTT. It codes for CASSVDRGNTEAFF.

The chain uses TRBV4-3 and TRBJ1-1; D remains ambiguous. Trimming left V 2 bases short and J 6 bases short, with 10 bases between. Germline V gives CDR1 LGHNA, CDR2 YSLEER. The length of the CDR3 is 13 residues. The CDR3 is CASSQFLVAEAFF. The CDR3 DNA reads TGCGCCAGCAGCCAATTCTTAGTGGCTGAAGCTTTCTTT.

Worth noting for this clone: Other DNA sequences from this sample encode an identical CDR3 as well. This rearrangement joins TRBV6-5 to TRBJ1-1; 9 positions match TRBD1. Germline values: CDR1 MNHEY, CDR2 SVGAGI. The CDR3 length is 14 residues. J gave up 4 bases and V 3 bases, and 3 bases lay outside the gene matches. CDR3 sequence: CASSYLTGGTEAFF. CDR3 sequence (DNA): TGTGCCAGCAGTTATTTGACAGGGGGCACTGAAGCTTTCTTT.

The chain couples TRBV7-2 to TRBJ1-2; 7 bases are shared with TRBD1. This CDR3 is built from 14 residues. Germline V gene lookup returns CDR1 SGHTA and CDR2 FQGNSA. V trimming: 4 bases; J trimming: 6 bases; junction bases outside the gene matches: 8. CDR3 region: CASSSVQGRDGYTF. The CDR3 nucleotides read TGTGCCAGCAGCTCAGTACAGGGGCGGGATGGCTACACCTTC.

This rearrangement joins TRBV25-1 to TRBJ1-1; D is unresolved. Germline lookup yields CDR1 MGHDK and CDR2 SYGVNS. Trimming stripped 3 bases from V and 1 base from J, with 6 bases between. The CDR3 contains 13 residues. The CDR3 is CASSEGANTEAFF. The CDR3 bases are TGTGCCAGCAGTGAGGGAGCGAACACTGAAGCTTTCTTT.

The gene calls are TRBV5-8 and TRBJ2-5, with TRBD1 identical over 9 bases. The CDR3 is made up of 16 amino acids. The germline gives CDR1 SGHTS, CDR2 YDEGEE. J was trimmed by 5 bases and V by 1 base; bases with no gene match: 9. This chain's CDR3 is CASSLMGQGRQETQYF. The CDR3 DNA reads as TGTGCCAGCAGCTTGATGGGACAGGGACGTCAGGAGACCCAGTACTTC.

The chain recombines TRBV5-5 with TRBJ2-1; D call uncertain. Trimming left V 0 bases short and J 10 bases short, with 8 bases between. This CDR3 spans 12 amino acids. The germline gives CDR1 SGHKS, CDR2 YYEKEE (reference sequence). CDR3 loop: CASSLAAREQFF. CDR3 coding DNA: TGTGCCAGCAGCTTGGCAGCTAGAGAGCAGTTCTTC.

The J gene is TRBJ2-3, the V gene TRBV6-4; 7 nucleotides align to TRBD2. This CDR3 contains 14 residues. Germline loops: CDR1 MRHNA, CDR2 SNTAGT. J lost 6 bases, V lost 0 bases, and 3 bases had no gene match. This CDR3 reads CASSDSAGRDTQYF. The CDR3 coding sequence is TGTGCCAGCAGTGACTCGGCCGGGAGGGATACGCAGTATTTT.

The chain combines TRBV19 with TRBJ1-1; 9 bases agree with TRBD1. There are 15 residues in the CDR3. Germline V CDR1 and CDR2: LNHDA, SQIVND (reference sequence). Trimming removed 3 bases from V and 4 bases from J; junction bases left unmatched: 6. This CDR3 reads CASSIGQGKLTEAFF. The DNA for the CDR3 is TGTGCCAGTAGTATCGGACAGGGGAAGCTCACTGAAGCTTTCTTT.

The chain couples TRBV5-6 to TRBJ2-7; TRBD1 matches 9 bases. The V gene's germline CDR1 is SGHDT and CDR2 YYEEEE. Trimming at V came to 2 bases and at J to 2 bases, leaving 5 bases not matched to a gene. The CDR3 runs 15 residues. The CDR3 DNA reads TGTGCCAGCAGCTTAACTAGGACAGGGGCCTACGAGCAGTACTTC. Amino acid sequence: CASSLTRTGAYEQYF.

DNA for the CDR3: TGTGCCAGCAGCCCACGGGGTTCCGAAGAGACCCAGTACTTC. It specifies CASSPRGSEETQYF. V usage is TRBV9 and J usage is TRBJ2-5; a possible D gene is TRBD2 (5 bases). Germline CDR1 reads SGDLS; CDR2 reads YYNGEE. The CDR3 covers 14 residues. V dropped 4 bases and J dropped 3 bases, with 13 bases sitting between them.

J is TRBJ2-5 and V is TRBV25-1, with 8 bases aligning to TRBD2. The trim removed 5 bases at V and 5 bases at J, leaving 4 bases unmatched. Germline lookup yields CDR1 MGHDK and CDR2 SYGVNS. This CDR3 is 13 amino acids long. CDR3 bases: TGTGCCAGCAGTCGGGGGGGCCGGGAGACCCAGTACTTC. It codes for CASSRGGRETQYF. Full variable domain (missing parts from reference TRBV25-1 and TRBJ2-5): EADIYQTPRYLVIGTGKKITLECSQTMGHDKMYWYQQDPGMELHLIHYSYGVNSTEKGDLSSESTVSRIRTEHFPLTLESARPSHTSQYLCASSRGGRETQYFGPGTRLLVL.

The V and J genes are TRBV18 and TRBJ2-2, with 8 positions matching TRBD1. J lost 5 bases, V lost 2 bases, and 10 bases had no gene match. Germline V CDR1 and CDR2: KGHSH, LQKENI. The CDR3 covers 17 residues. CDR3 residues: CASSPRSTRGPTGELFF. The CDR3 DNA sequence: TGTGCCAGCTCACCAAGAAGTACCAGGGGGCCTACCGGGGAGCTGTTTTTT.

CDR3 amino acids: CASSLDRGLADTQYF. The DNA of the CDR3 is TGCGCCAGCAGCTTGGACAGGGGGCTAGCAGATACGCAGTATTTT. The gene calls are TRBV5-1 and TRBJ2-3; 9 bases line up with TRBD1. J gave up 4 bases and V 0 bases, and 3 bases lay outside the gene matches. This CDR3 has 15 amino acids. Germline V gene lookup returns CDR1 SGHRS and CDR2 YFSETQ.

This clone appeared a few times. CDR3 in DNA: TGTGCCACCAGCCATACAGCTAACAATCAGCCCCAGCATTTT. As protein: CATSHTANNQPQHF. The chain couples TRBV15 to TRBJ1-5; D not resolved. The CDR3 loop spans 14 amino acids. Trimming pared 5 bases from V and 3 bases from J, leaving 11 bases between. The germline V gene encodes CDR1 LNHNV and CDR2 YYDKDF (reference sequence).